A single sample gave rise to the 3 T cell receptor beta chains below, sequenced in a study of blood T cell repertoires in COVID-19. The data were produced by immunoSEQ multiplex PCR, yet TCRdb's version contains in-frame clones alone and is incomplete. The sample records about 250,000 clones, approximately 86% being singletons. Sequencing input: PBMCs or T cells enriched from blood (not recorded which). The receptors originated from a woman aged 45-60 years who had recovered from COVID-19.

The J gene is TRBJ2-1, the V gene TRBV9; 11 nucleotides agree with TRBD2. This CDR3 has 15 amino acids. Germline-derived CDR1 and CDR2 are SGDLS and YYNGEE. The ends lost 4 bases at V and 3 bases at J; junction bases unmatched: 3. The CDR3 DNA sequence: TGTGCCAGCAGCCAGGGACTAGCGGACTACAATGAGCAGTTCTTC. It encodes CASSQGLADYNEQFF. The full variable domain, completed using reference TRBV9 and TRBJ2-1, is DSGVTQTPKHLITATGQRVTLRCSPRSGDLSVYWYQQSLDQGLQFLIQYYNGEERAKGNILERFSAQQFPDLHSELNLSSLELGDSALYFCASSQGLADYNEQFFGPGTRLTVL.

The chain is built from TRBV15 and TRBJ2-1; the match to TRBD1 covers 11 bases. Per the germline V gene, CDR1 is LNHNV and CDR2 is YYDKDF (reference sequence). The V segment lost 1 base and the J segment 7 bases; nucleotides outside the gene matches: 9. The CDR3 length is 17 residues. CDR3 residues: CATSRGAGTGGWNEQFF. For the CDR3, the DNA is TGTGCCACCAGCAGAGGTGCCGGGACAGGGGGTTGGAATGAGCAGTTCTTC. The complete variable domain, with remaining parts taken from reference TRBV15 and TRBJ2-1, reads DAMVIQNPRYQVTQFGKPVTLSCSQTLNHNVMYWYQQKSSQAPKLLFHYYDKDFNNEADTPDNFQSRRPNTSFCFLDIRSPGLGDTAMYLCATSRGAGTGGWNEQFFGPGTRLTVL.

The rearrangement links TRBV28 to TRBJ1-4; TRBD1 matches 7 bases. This CDR3 has 14 amino acids. J lost 7 bases, V lost 6 bases, and 8 bases had no gene match. Germline CDR1 reads MDHEN; CDR2 reads SYDVKM. The CDR3 sequence: CASSKQGQREKLFF. For the CDR3, the DNA is TGTGCCAGCAGCAAACAGGGGCAGCGTGAAAAACTGTTTTTT.